The 9 T cell receptor beta chains below all came from one sample that was sequenced in a study of blood T cell repertoires in COVID-19. The assay was immunoSEQ multiplex PCR, and TCRdb's table has in-frame clones only and misses some. Among 170,000 or so clones listed, around 86% were seen once. Sequencing was carried out using peripheral blood. The receptors were gathered from a woman aged 70-85 years with COVID-19, enrolled during active disease.

In DNA, the CDR3 is TGTGCCAGCGGACAGGGAAGCAATCAGCCCCAGCATTTT. Encoded protein: CASGQGSNQPQHF. This rearrangement joins TRBV19 to TRBJ1-5; 8 positions match TRBD1. CDR1 LNHDA and CDR2 SQIVND come from the germline V gene (reference sequence). CDR3 length: 13 residues. V was clipped by 9 bases and J by 1 base; unmatched bases: 2.

The chain uses TRBV5-6 and TRBJ1-1; D gene uncertain. Germline loops: CDR1 SGHDT, CDR2 YYEEEE. This CDR3 has 13 residues. Trimming left V 4 bases short and J 6 bases short, with 13 bases between. CDR3 loop: CASSLYLRAEAFF. In nucleotides, the CDR3 is TGTGCCAGCAGCCTATATCTTCGGGCTGAAGCTTTCTTT.

This sequence joins TRBV28 and TRBJ1-4; 12 positions agree with TRBD1. V shed 8 bases and J 8 bases; nucleotides not matched to a gene: 6. The CDR3 runs to 14 residues. Germline CDR1 is MDHEN and CDR2 is SYDVKM. CDR3 DNA: TGTGCCAGCTCGGGACAGGGGGCGCGGGAAAAACTGTTTTTT. As protein: CASSGQGAREKLFF.

The genes are TRBV7-6 and TRBJ2-7, with 9 positions matching TRBD2. V lost 5 bases and J lost 2; bases outside the gene matches: 16. The CDR3 length is 18 residues. The germline gives CDR1 SGHVS, CDR2 FNYEAQ. CDR3 coding DNA: TGTGCCAGCAGCCCGGTACCCCCGGGACTAGCAGGGACCTACGAGCAGTACTTC. Translation: CASSPVPPGLAGTYEQYF.

The chain carries TRBV2 and TRBJ1-1; D perhaps matches TRBD1 (5 bases). Trimming took 10 bases from V and 4 from J, leaving 16 bases between them. The CDR3 is made up of 13 amino acids. Germline V CDR1 and CDR2: SNHLY, FYNNEI. In DNA, the CDR3 is TGTGCCACCATGGGGGGTCGGGTCACTGAAGCTTTCTTT. Encoded protein: CATMGGRVTEAFF.

This clone was seen a handful of times. V gene TRBV10-1 combines with J gene TRBJ2-3; D ambiguous. The CDR3 totals 13 residues. Germline loops: CDR1 WNHNN, CDR2 SYGVQD (reference sequence). The V gene lost 4 bases and the J gene lost 4 bases, with 9 bases spanning the gap. This CDR3 reads CASSVRVADTQYF. As DNA, the CDR3 is TGCGCCAGCAGTGTGAGAGTAGCAGATACGCAGTATTTT.

The chain combines TRBV10-3 with TRBJ1-1; 8 positions match TRBD1. There are 15 residues in the CDR3. V shed 10 bases and J 5 bases; nucleotides not matched to a gene: 15. The V gene's germline CDR1 is ENHRY and CDR2 SYGVKD. The CDR3, as DNA: TGTGCCACCAGCCCCACAGGGGGTGACTTGACTGAAGCTTTCTTT. It translates to CATSPTGGDLTEAFF.

This clone has only a few counts. The chain joins TRBV7-6 to TRBJ2-1, with D possibly being TRBD1 (6 bases). V lost 2 bases and J lost 0, with 11 bases in between. Germline CDR1 and CDR2: SGHVS and FNYEAQ. The CDR3 is made up of 16 amino acids. CDR3 loop: CASSLRQASSYNEQFF. CDR3 bases: TGTGCCAGCAGCTTAAGACAGGCCAGCTCCTACAATGAGCAGTTCTTC.

The chain recombines TRBV2 with TRBJ2-1, with 11 bases lining up with TRBD2. CDR1 SNHLY and CDR2 FYNNEI come from the germline V gene. The CDR3 covers 16 residues. The trim removed 6 bases at V and 2 bases at J, leaving 6 bases unmatched. The CDR3 coding sequence is TGTGCCAGCAGGCGACTGACTAGCGGGGCCTACAATGAGCAGTTCTTC. The encoded protein is CASRRLTSGAYNEQFF.